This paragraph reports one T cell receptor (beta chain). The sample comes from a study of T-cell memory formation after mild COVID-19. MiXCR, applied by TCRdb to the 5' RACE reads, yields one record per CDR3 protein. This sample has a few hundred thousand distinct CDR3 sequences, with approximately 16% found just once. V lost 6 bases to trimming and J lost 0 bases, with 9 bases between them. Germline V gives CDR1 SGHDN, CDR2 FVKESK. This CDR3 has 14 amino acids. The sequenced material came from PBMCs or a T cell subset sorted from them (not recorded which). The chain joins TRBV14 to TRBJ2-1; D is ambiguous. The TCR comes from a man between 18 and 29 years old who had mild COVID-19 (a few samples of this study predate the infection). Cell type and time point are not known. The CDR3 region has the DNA TGTGCCAGCAGTCCCCTAAGCTCCTACAATGAGCAGTTCTTC. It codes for CASSPLSSYNEQFF.